The present TCR beta chain was sequenced within a study of CD8 T cells in Susac syndrome. Per germline, CDR1 SQVTM and CDR2 ANQGSEA. The CDR3 loop spans 12 amino acids. Trimming shortened V by 2 bases and J by 10 bases, and 11 bases separated the two germline ends. This clonotype was observed a single time. Random-hexamer reverse transcription was applied to about 0.45 to 1 ug RNA. TCRdb called the immunoSEQ multiplex PCR reads again in MiXCR, with one record for every CDR3 protein. The repertoire includes under 150,000 distinct CDR3 sequences, around 94% of them detected once, and around 0.13% sits in the top ten. Sequencing of TCR beta covered CD8+ and CD4+ T cells obtained from blood. TEMRA cells were FACS-enriched, with CD8+ and CD4+ T cells isolated negatively.

The V call is TRBV29-1, the J call TRBJ1-4; D is ambiguous. Source material: CD4+ T cells from PBMCs. The source of this sequence is a human donor with multiple sclerosis. The CDR3 here is CSVENDNGKLFF. The DNA of the CDR3 is TGCAGCGTTGAAAACGACAACGGAAAACTGTTTTTT.